The 9 T cell receptor beta chains presented below share a single source sample, sequenced in a study of shared clonotypes between healthy human individuals. TCRdb's table, derived via immunoSEQ multiplex PCR, lists solely in-frame clones and lacks some. This sample has about 580,000 clones, with roughly 98% found just once. Naive CD8 cells lacked CD45RO and underwent positive selection for CCR7, leaving out terminally differentiated effector memory CD45RA+ cells. Sequenced: naive CD8+ T cells sorted from blood. The receptors come from a man aged 30-40 years in good health.

V usage is TRBV6-5 and J usage is TRBJ2-7; no firm D call. Germline CDR1 MNHEY, CDR2 SVGAGI. V lost 6 bases and J lost 2, with 11 bases in between. The CDR3 spans 13 residues. CDR3: CASSLGATYEQYF. In DNA form, the CDR3 reads TGTGCCAGCAGCTTGGGTGCAACCTACGAGCAGTACTTC.

With regard to this clone: The sample carries other DNA sequences with the same CDR3. V is TRBV7-9 and J is TRBJ2-7, with D possibly being TRBD2 (5 bases). Germline CDR1 reads SEHNR; CDR2 reads FQNEAQ (reference sequence). The V gene lost 4 bases and the J gene lost 1 base, with 8 bases spanning the gap. This CDR3 is 13 amino acids long. The CDR3 here is CASSSSGSYEQYF. CDR3 nucleotide sequence: TGTGCCAGCAGCTCCTCGGGGTCCTACGAGCAGTACTTC.

The V call is TRBV19, the J call TRBJ1-2; D unresolved. V was pared by 7 bases and J by 8 bases, with 29 bases between. The CDR3 extends over 17 amino acids. Germline V CDR1 and CDR2: LNHDA, SQIVND (reference sequence). CDR3 amino acids: CASTHSGPQLNPMGYTF. For the CDR3, the DNA is TGTGCCAGTACCCATTCAGGTCCACAGCTTAATCCTATGGGCTACACCTTC.

The gene calls are TRBV7-9 and TRBJ2-7, with TRBD2 identical over 15 bases. J gave up 3 bases and V 5 bases, and 5 bases lay outside the gene matches. CDR1 is SEHNR, CDR2 FQNEAQ, per germline (reference sequence). The CDR3 totals 16 residues. The CDR3 is CASSRRTSGRVYEQYF. The CDR3 DNA sequence: TGTGCCAGCAGCCGTCGGACTAGCGGGAGGGTCTACGAGCAGTACTTC.

This chain links TRBV7-6 with TRBJ2-7; 7 bases are a match to TRBD1. Unmatched junction bases numbered 12, after V lost 6 bases and J lost 13 bases. Germline V CDR1 and CDR2: SGHVS, FNYEAQ. The CDR3 is made up of 12 amino acids. The CDR3 coding sequence is TGTGCCAGCAGTCCCGACAGGGTGATGGTTTACTTC. This gives the protein CASSPDRVMVYF.

The chain couples TRBV7-9 to TRBJ1-3, with TRBD1 matching over 8 bases. This CDR3 has 19 residues. V shed 6 bases and J 0 bases; nucleotides not matched to a gene: 16. The V gene's germline CDR1 is SEHNR and CDR2 FQNEAQ (reference sequence). CDR3 residues: CASRETGTGETLSGNTIYF. The CDR3 DNA follows: TGTGCCAGCAGGGAGACCGGGACAGGTGAAACCCTCTCTGGAAACACCATATATTTT.

This chain joins TRBV6-1 and TRBJ2-7; D gene uncertain. Germline CDR1 is MNHNS and CDR2 is SASEGT. This CDR3 comprises 13 residues. V was cut by 4 bases and J by 0 bases, with 7 bases left in between. The CDR3 DNA reads TGTGCCAGCAGTGCTAGGACCTCCTACGAGCAGTACTTC. The encoded protein is CASSARTSYEQYF.

The J gene is TRBJ2-7, the V gene TRBV6-5; no reliable D call. V lost 5 bases and J 6 bases, leaving 8 bases between the germline ends. The CDR3 is made up of 11 amino acids. Germline-derived CDR1 and CDR2 are MNHEY and SVGAGI. CDR3 nucleotides: TGTGCCAGCAGTGACCGACTCGAGCAGTACTTC. Amino acids: CASSDRLEQYF.

The chain uses TRBV6-5 and TRBJ1-1, with D perhaps matching TRBD1 (5 bases). The CDR3 is made up of 15 amino acids. Germline V lookup: CDR1 MNHEY, CDR2 SVGAGI. The V and J ends lost 0 bases and 4 bases respectively, with 12 bases between them. In nucleotides, the CDR3 is TGTGCCAGCAGTTACTCGCCAGGGTTCGGCACTGAAGCTTTCTTT. As protein: CASSYSPGFGTEAFF.